The source of this T cell receptor beta chain is a study of neurological immune-mediated disorders. This clonotype was found many times. Trimming pared 4 bases from V and 8 bases from J, leaving 8 bases between. The CDR3 loop spans 12 amino acids. The cDNA was synthesized by 5'RACE incorporating 10-nucleotide random UMIs. TCRdb redid the calling of the 5' RACE reads with MiXCR, one entry per CDR3 protein. Among 50,000 to 65,000 distinct CDR3 sequences listed, roughly 4.8% were seen once. Sequenced: PBMCs. The chain links TRBV12-3 or TRBV12-4 to TRBJ1-4; the D is unclear. This clonotype originated in a woman aged 50 to 60 with multiple sclerosis. The CDR3 coding sequence is TGTGCCAGCAGTTCTGGGAACGAAAAACTGTTTTTT. As protein: CASSSGNEKLFF.